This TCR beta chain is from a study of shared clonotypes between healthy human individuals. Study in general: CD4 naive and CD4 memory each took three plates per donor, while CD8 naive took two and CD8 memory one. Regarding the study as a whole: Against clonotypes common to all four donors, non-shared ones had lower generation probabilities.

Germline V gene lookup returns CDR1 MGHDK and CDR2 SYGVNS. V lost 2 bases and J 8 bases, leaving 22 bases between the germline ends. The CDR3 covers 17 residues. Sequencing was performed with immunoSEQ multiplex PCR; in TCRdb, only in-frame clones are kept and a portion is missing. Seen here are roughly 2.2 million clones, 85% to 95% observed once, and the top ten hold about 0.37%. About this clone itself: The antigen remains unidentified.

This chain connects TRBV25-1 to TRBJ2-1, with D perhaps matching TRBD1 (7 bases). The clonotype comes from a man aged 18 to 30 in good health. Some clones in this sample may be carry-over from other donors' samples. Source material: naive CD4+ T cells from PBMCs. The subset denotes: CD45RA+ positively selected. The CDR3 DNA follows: TGTGCCAGCAGTGAAATAAGAGGGAGGAGGGGGCGCGATGAGCAGTTCTTC. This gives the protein CASSEIRGRRGRDEQFF.